What follows are 26 T cell receptor beta chains derived from one specimen sequenced in a study of cytomegalovirus exposure and HLA in healthy donors. PCR used 60 Vbeta primers and 13 Jbeta primers. Generated by immunoSEQ multiplex PCR, the TCRdb table keeps only in-frame clones and is missing some. The sample lists more than 80,000 clones, 63% occurring once. The sequenced sample was PBMCs. These TCRs come from a woman in her thirties or forties in good health and CMV-seropositive.

The chain links TRBV2 to TRBJ2-7, with 7 bases fitting TRBD2. The CDR3 loop spans 12 amino acids. CDR1 and CDR2 from the germline V gene are SNHLY and FYNNEI. Trimming removed 3 bases from V and 13 bases from J; junction bases left unmatched: 9. The CDR3 protein is CASSENGRNIYF. The CDR3, as DNA: TGTGCCAGCAGTGAGAACGGGAGGAATATCTACTTC.

This chain links TRBV5-6 with TRBJ1-2; TRBD1 aligns across 9 bases. V trimming: 0 bases; J trimming: 4 bases; junction bases outside the gene matches: 13. This CDR3 contains 18 residues. The V gene's germline CDR1 is SGHDT and CDR2 YYEEEE. The CDR3: CASSLEGWTGDFGYGYTF. The CDR3 nucleotides are TGTGCCAGCAGCTTGGAAGGATGGACAGGGGATTTCGGCTATGGCTACACCTTC.

The rearrangement links TRBV27 to TRBJ2-5; 9 bases align to TRBD1. The CDR3 covers 16 residues. Unmatched junction bases numbered 9, after V lost 3 bases and J lost 4 bases. Per the germline V gene, CDR1 is MNHEY and CDR2 is SMNVEV (reference sequence). The CDR3 loop reads CASSLGPTGGLETQYF. In DNA, the CDR3 is TGTGCCAGCAGTTTGGGCCCAACAGGGGGCTTAGAGACCCAGTACTTC.

This rearrangement joins TRBV2 to TRBJ1-5; 7 bases align to TRBD1. The CDR3 runs 14 residues. With 7 bases clipped from V and 4 bases from J, the junction kept 7 bases outside the gene matches. Germline V CDR1 and CDR2: SNHLY, FYNNEI. This CDR3 is CASNPGQLNQPQHF. The CDR3 DNA follows: TGTGCCAGCAACCCGGGACAGCTTAATCAGCCCCAGCATTTT.

This clone has just a few counts. This rearrangement joins TRBV5-1 to TRBJ2-7; maybe TRBD2 (5 bases). Trimming stripped 3 bases from V and 7 bases from J, with 17 bases between. Germline CDR1 is SGHRS and CDR2 is YFSETQ. The CDR3 has 14 amino acids. CDR3 sequence reads: CASSSSHGVEEQYF. The CDR3 DNA sequence: TGCGCCAGCAGCTCTTCACACGGGGTGGAGGAGCAGTACTTC.

The V gene is TRBV6-5, the J gene TRBJ1-2, with a tentative D call TRBD1 (6 bases). The V end was cut by 6 bases, the J end by 6 bases, with 20 bases between. CDR3 length: 15 residues. In germline, CDR1 is MNHEY, CDR2 SVGAGI. CDR3 region: CASSSPGQGQNGYTF. In DNA form, the CDR3 reads TGTGCCAGCAGCTCCCCGGGGCAGGGGCAGAATGGCTACACCTTC.

The J gene is TRBJ2-1, the V gene TRBV7-6; 9 positions match TRBD2. The CDR3 extends over 15 amino acids. J gave up 6 bases and V 1 base, and 4 bases lay outside the gene matches. CDR1 SGHVS and CDR2 FNYEAQ come from the germline V gene. The CDR3 loop is CASSLGLAGPNEQFF. CDR3 nucleotide sequence: TGTGCCAGCAGCTTAGGGCTAGCGGGACCCAATGAGCAGTTCTTC.

The V and J genes are TRBV30 and TRBJ2-2; D might be TRBD2 (5 bases). Trimming removed 0 bases from V and 6 bases from J, with 8 bases in between. In germline, CDR1 is GTSNPN, CDR2 SVGIG (reference sequence). This CDR3 spans 13 amino acids. CDR3 sequence (DNA): TGTGCCTGGAGTGTACTAGGATCCGGGGAGCTGTTTTTT. As protein: CAWSVLGSGELFF.

This clone appeared once. The chain joins TRBV29-1 to TRBJ2-1; D remains unclear. Germline assignment: CDR1 SQVTM and CDR2 ANQGSEA. The CDR3 totals 11 residues. V lost 4 bases, J lost 2 bases, and 3 bases lay in between. The chain's CDR3 is CSVATYNEQFF. The DNA of the CDR3 is TGCAGCGTTGCAACCTACAATGAGCAGTTCTTC.

This rearrangement joins TRBV6-1 to TRBJ1-5; 8 bases are shared with TRBD1. Germline trimming cut 7 bases from V and 6 bases from J; bases unmatched to any gene: 8. Germline CDR1 and CDR2: MNHNS and SASEGT. The CDR3 sequence is 14 residues long. CDR3 sequence reads: CASIPQGAGQPQHF. The CDR3 DNA reads TGTGCCAGCATTCCTCAGGGGGCTGGTCAGCCCCAGCATTTT.

The gene calls are TRBV6-5 and TRBJ2-7; maybe TRBD2 (5 bases). The CDR3 sequence is 15 residues long. The germline CDR1 and CDR2 sequences are MNHEY and SVGAGI. V was clipped by 0 bases and J by 2 bases, with 11 bases between them. Written as DNA, the CDR3 is TGTGCCAGCAGTTACTCGAGCGGCAGTCCCTACGAGCAGTACTTC. Translating it yields CASSYSSGSPYEQYF.

The CDR3 nucleotides read TGTGCCAGCAGTGAATATCCAGGGCCCGGATCGGAGTTCTTC. Its translation: CASSEYPGPGSEFF. The chain links TRBV25-1 to TRBJ2-1; TRBD1 is a possible D gene (5 bases). From germline, CDR1 is MGHDK and CDR2 SYGVNS. The V end was cut by 0 bases, the J end by 14 bases, with 17 bases between. This CDR3 has 14 residues.

This chain connects TRBV21-1 to TRBJ2-1; the table gives TRBD2 as D, unverified against the DNA. TRBV21-1 is reported as a pseudogene. The CDR3 is 16 amino acids. The CDR3 is CASSKATSVHYNEQFF. In DNA form, the CDR3 reads TGTGCCAGCAGCAAAGCGACTAGCGTTCACTACAATGAGCAGTTCTTC.

The rearrangement uses TRBV7-9 and TRBJ2-1; 12 nucleotides agree with TRBD1. The CDR3 is 17 residues long. V lost 0 bases and J lost 6; bases outside the gene matches: 6. The germline V gene has CDR1 SEHNR and CDR2 FQNEAQ (reference sequence). The CDR3 here is CASSLAGTGGQRNEQFF. CDR3 DNA: TGTGCCAGCAGCTTAGCGGGGACAGGGGGCCAACGCAATGAGCAGTTCTTC.

V and J are TRBV6-5 and TRBJ1-5; maybe TRBD1 (5 bases). This CDR3 has 13 amino acids. Trimming removed 6 bases at V and 6 bases at J, with 12 bases between. CDR1 and CDR2 from the germline V gene are MNHEY and SVGAGI. CDR3 protein: CASSPRERQPQHF. Written as DNA, the CDR3 is TGTGCCAGCAGCCCCAGGGAACGTCAGCCCCAGCATTTT.

V usage is TRBV9 and J usage is TRBJ2-5, with D possibly TRBD1 on 5 matching bases. V lost 6 bases and J lost 4, with 19 bases in between. CDR1 and CDR2 (germline): SGDLS, YYNGEE. This CDR3 has 15 amino acids. The CDR3 nucleotides read TGTGCCAGCACCCCCGGTAGGGGATACGGAGAGACCCAGTACTTC. Amino acid sequence: CASTPGRGYGETQYF.

The genes are TRBV27 and TRBJ1-1; a weak D match, TRBD1 (6 bases). CDR1 is MNHEY and CDR2 is SMNVEV in the germline V gene (reference sequence). The CDR3 contains 15 residues. V was clipped by 5 bases and J by 4 bases, with 17 bases between them. The CDR3 reads CASSPLDSSSTEAFF. DNA for the CDR3: TGTGCCAGCAGTCCCTTGGACAGTTCGAGCACTGAAGCTTTCTTT.

This CDR3 reads CASSSSLRDYGYTF. DNA of the CDR3: TGTGCCAGCAGTTCCAGTCTCCGGGACTATGGCTACACCTTC. The rearrangement links TRBV6-1 to TRBJ1-2; D call uncertain. Per the germline V gene, CDR1 is MNHNS and CDR2 is SASEGT. The CDR3 extends over 14 amino acids. Trimming pared 5 bases from V and 3 bases from J, leaving 13 bases between.

The chain links TRBV9 to TRBJ2-7; TRBD2 agrees at 8 bases. The J segment lost 6 bases and the V segment lost 6 bases, leaving 11 bases of the junction unmatched. The CDR3 sequence is 14 residues long. Germline-derived CDR1 and CDR2 are SGDLS and YYNGEE. The CDR3 here is CASTLGDSGAEQYF. CDR3 nucleotides: TGTGCCAGCACTCTAGGAGATAGCGGGGCCGAGCAGTACTTC.

The V gene is TRBV19, the J gene TRBJ1-2; a possible D gene is TRBD1 (5 bases). Germline CDR1 LNHDA, CDR2 SQIVND (reference sequence). The CDR3 is made up of 15 amino acids. The V gene lost 2 bases and the J gene lost 7 bases, with 17 bases spanning the gap. The CDR3 spells CASSILTATGGGYTF. CDR3 DNA: TGTGCCAGTAGTATACTAACTGCTACGGGGGGTGGCTACACCTTC. Together with reference TRBV19 and TRBJ1-2, the CDR3 gives the full variable domain: DGGITQSPKYLFRKEGQNVTLSCEQNLNHDAMYWYRQDPGQGLRLIYYSQIVNDFQKGDIAEGYSVSREKKESFPLTVTSAQKNPTAFYLCASSILTATGGGYTFGSGTRLTVV.

CDR3 in DNA: TGTGCCAGCAGCTTAGTTTCAGGGGTGCAAGAGACCCAGTACTTC. Its translation is CASSLVSGVQETQYF. The chain joins TRBV7-9 to TRBJ2-5, with D tentatively TRBD1 (6 bases). Germline assignment: CDR1 SEHNR and CDR2 FQNEAQ (reference sequence). V lost 1 base and J 2 bases, leaving 11 bases between the germline ends. The CDR3 spans 15 residues.

The V gene is TRBV27, the J gene TRBJ2-7; D not certain. With 0 bases removed from V and 2 bases from J, the gap between germline ends came to 5 bases. The CDR3 length is 13 residues. CDR1 and CDR2 from the germline V gene are MNHEY and SMNVEV (reference sequence). Here the CDR3 reads CASSLSATYEQYF. The CDR3 coding sequence is TGTGCCAGCAGTTTATCGGCCACCTACGAGCAGTACTTC.

This clone has just a few counts. This chain connects TRBV28 to TRBJ2-7; D might be TRBD2 (5 bases). The CDR3 covers 14 residues. Germline V gene lookup returns CDR1 MDHEN and CDR2 SYDVKM. The V gene lost 1 base and the J gene lost 3 bases, with 10 bases spanning the gap. The CDR3: CASSLSSIIYEQYF. Here the CDR3 DNA reads TGTGCCAGCAGTTTATCTAGCATAATCTACGAGCAGTACTTC.

This clone was found once. This chain uses TRBV25-1 with TRBJ1-1, with 7 bases aligning to TRBD1. V dropped 5 bases and J dropped 3; count of bases not matched to a gene: 3. This CDR3 spans 13 amino acids. Germline assignment: CDR1 MGHDK and CDR2 SYGVNS. CDR3 nucleotides: TGTGCCAGCAGTTCCGGACAGGACACTGAAGCTTTCTTT. Its protein is CASSSGQDTEAFF.

V gene TRBV19 combines with J gene TRBJ2-2; D not certain. The germline gives CDR1 LNHDA, CDR2 SQIVND (reference sequence). V lost 7 bases and J 1 base, leaving 10 bases between the germline ends. This CDR3 contains 14 residues. CDR3 DNA: TGTGCCAGTAATTATCTAGGGAACACCGGGGAGCTGTTTTTT. This encodes CASNYLGNTGELFF.

The chain carries TRBV4-1 and TRBJ2-7; 7 bases agree with TRBD1. Germline CDR1 and CDR2: MGHRA and YSYEKL. The length of the CDR3 is 13 residues. V gave up 5 bases and J gave up 1 base; unmatched junction bases: 2. The CDR3 region is CASSTTGSYEQYF. The CDR3 DNA is TGCGCCAGCAGCACGACAGGGTCCTACGAGCAGTACTTC.